These T cell receptor beta chains were read from a single sample in a study of OX40 agonist ivuxolimab in advanced cancers. Assay: immunoSEQ multiplex PCR; the TCRdb copy retains only in-frame clones and omits some. This sample has roughly 26,000 clones, with around 90% found just once. Source: CD4+ or CD8+ T cells sorted from blood, taken in a trial of the OX40 agonist ivuxolimab. The receptors stem from an adult with an advanced solid tumor such as melanoma, head and neck, liver or kidney cancer. Each CDR3 is given with its conserved first and last residue. Each record gives: clone size, V gene, D gene, J gene, CDR3 DNA, CDR3 protein. D genes are given only for firm matches. The size of a clone is reported for some rows only, either as once, few or many, or as a class for expanded clones.

size: -
V: TRBV7-8
D: -
J: TRBJ1-4
DNA: TGTGCCAGCAGCGATGGTTTGGAGAAACTGTTTTTT
CDR3: CASSDGLEKLFF

size: -
V: TRBV4-1
D: -
J: TRBJ1-2
DNA: TGCGCCAGCAGCCAGGCCGTGGTGGATGGCTACACCTTC
CDR3: CASSQAVVDGYTF

size: -
V: TRBV9
D: TRBD1
J: TRBJ2-6
DNA: TGTGCCAGCAGCGCTCCGGGACAGGGGGCGTCTGGGGCCAACGTCCTGACTTTC
CDR3: CASSAPGQGASGANVLTF

size: -
V: TRBV6-5
D: -
J: TRBJ1-1
DNA: TGTGCCAGCAGTTCCGAGCGGGTCAACACTGAAGCTTTCTTT
CDR3: CASSSERVNTEAFF

size: -
V: TRBV29-1
D: TRBD1
J: TRBJ1-1
DNA: TGCAGCGTAGACAGGGGGCTGATTGCTTTCTTT
CDR3: CSVDRGLIAFF

size: -
V: TRBV10-3
D: -
J: TRBJ1-2
DNA: TGTGCCATCAGTGAACCCAGGGGCAACTATGGCTACACCTTC
CDR3: CAISEPRGNYGYTF

size: -
V: TRBV6-5
D: TRBD2
J: TRBJ2-5
DNA: TGTGCCAGCAGTCGAGTGGGACTACAAGAGACCCAGTACTTC
CDR3: CASSRVGLQETQYF

size: -
V: TRBV4-1
D: -
J: TRBJ2-2
DNA: TGCGCCAGCAGCCAGTGGACGGGGCCCACCGGGGAGCTGTTTTTT
CDR3: CASSQWTGPTGELFF

size: once
V: TRBV7-3
D: -
J: TRBJ1-6
DNA: TGTGCCAGCAGCTTGGGACCGTTGAATTCACCCCTCCACTTT
CDR3: CASSLGPLNSPLHF

size: -
V: TRBV5-6
D: -
J: TRBJ2-7
DNA: TGTGCCAGTAGCGACCAGGGGTCCGCCTACGAGCAGTACTTC
CDR3: CASSDQGSAYEQYF

size: -
V: TRBV5-6
D: TRBD1
J: TRBJ2-1
DNA: TGTGCCAGCAGCTCCATTGGGACAGGGGAGTTCTTC
CDR3: CASSSIGTGEFF

size: -
V: TRBV7-9
D: -
J: TRBJ1-5
DNA: TGTGCCAGCAGCCCGTACGGCAATCAGCCCCAGCATTTT
CDR3: CASSPYGNQPQHF

size: -
V: TRBV4-3
D: TRBD2
J: TRBJ2-1
DNA: TGCGCCAGCAGCCAAGATCGGGGGGCCTACAATGAGCAGTTCTTC
CDR3: CASSQDRGAYNEQFF

size: few
V: TRBV10-1
D: TRBD1
J: TRBJ1-5
DNA: TGCGCCAGCAGTGATGACAGGGTTGATCAGCCCCAGCATTTT
CDR3: CASSDDRVDQPQHF

size: -
V: TRBV11-2
D: -
J: TRBJ1-1
DNA: TGTGCCAGCAGCTTAACAGGAATGAACACTGAAGCTTTCTTT
CDR3: CASSLTGMNTEAFF

size: few
V: TRBV27
D: TRBD2
J: TRBJ2-7
DNA: TGTGCCAGCAGTCCTAGCGGGAGAGGGGAGCAGTACTTC
CDR3: CASSPSGRGEQYF

size: -
V: TRBV19
D: TRBD1
J: TRBJ1-2
DNA: TGTGCCAGTAACAACCTCGGGACAGGGGAGTATGGCTACACCTTC
CDR3: CASNNLGTGEYGYTF

size: -
V: TRBV4-2
D: -
J: TRBJ2-7
DNA: TGTGCCAGCAGCCAAGTCCAGGGTTCTACGTTCCACGAGCAGTACTTC
CDR3: CASSQVQGSTFHEQYF

size: -
V: TRBV11-2
D: TRBD2
J: TRBJ2-7
DNA: TGTGCCAGCAGCTTAGATGGTGCTAGCGGATTCTACGAGCAGTACTTC
CDR3: CASSLDGASGFYEQYF

size: medium-sized
V: TRBV6-4
D: TRBD2
J: TRBJ2-1
DNA: TGTGCCAGCAGTGAAGCCAGCGGGGGGAGTAATGAGCAGTTCTTC
CDR3: CASSEASGGSNEQFF

size: -
V: TRBV9
D: TRBD2
J: TRBJ2-1
DNA: TGTGCCAGCAGCGAGAGCGGGAGGGCCCCCGATGAGCAGTTCTTC
CDR3: CASSESGRAPDEQFF

size: -
V: TRBV6-1
D: -
J: TRBJ1-5
DNA: TGTGCCAGCAGTCCTCCGAAAGGGAGCAATCAGCCCCAGCATTTT
CDR3: CASSPPKGSNQPQHF

size: -
V: TRBV5-4
D: -
J: TRBJ2-1
DNA: TGTGCCAGCAGGAGTATGTCCTACAATGAGCAGTTCTTC
CDR3: CASRSMSYNEQFF

size: -
V: TRBV6-5
D: TRBD1
J: TRBJ1-6
DNA: TGTGCCAGCAGTTACGGTCAGGGGGCGAATTCACCCCTCCACTTT
CDR3: CASSYGQGANSPLHF

size: -
V: TRBV11-2
D: TRBD1
J: TRBJ2-1
DNA: TGTGCCAGCAGTCCTTGGGACAGGGGCGCAGAGCAGTTCTTC
CDR3: CASSPWDRGAEQFF

size: -
V: TRBV7-6
D: -
J: TRBJ2-1
DNA: TGTGCCAGCAGCTTACTCCAGGCCTACAATGAGCAGTTCTTC
CDR3: CASSLLQAYNEQFF

size: few
V: TRBV30
D: TRBD2
J: TRBJ2-1
DNA: TGTGGGACCGGGTCTCCTAGCGGTGGATCGGAGCAGTTCTTC
CDR3: CGTGSPSGGSEQFF

size: -
V: TRBV5-1
D: -
J: TRBJ2-2
DNA: TGCGCCAGCAGGGGAGGAAACACCGGGGAGCTGTTTTTT
CDR3: CASRGGNTGELFF

size: -
V: TRBV28
D: -
J: TRBJ1-1
DNA: TGTGCCTGCGAGCAGGGGACTGTGAACACTGAAGCTTTCTTT
CDR3: CACEQGTVNTEAFF

size: -
V: TRBV29-1
D: -
J: TRBJ2-2
DNA: TGCAGCGTTGCCCACTCCGGGGAGCTGTTTTTT
CDR3: CSVAHSGELFF

size: -
V: TRBV28
D: TRBD2
J: TRBJ2-3
DNA: TGTGCCAGCAGTTTAAATCTAGCGGGGAGCACAGATACGCAGTATTTT
CDR3: CASSLNLAGSTDTQYF

size: large
V: TRBV10-2
D: TRBD2
J: TRBJ2-7
DNA: TGCGCCAGCACCCCATTGGAGGCTAGCGGTACCTACGAGCAGTACTTC
CDR3: CASTPLEASGTYEQYF

size: -
V: TRBV28
D: TRBD1
J: TRBJ2-2
DNA: TGTGCCAGCAGTCCCCGACAGGGGTGGACCGGGGAGCTGTTTTTT
CDR3: CASSPRQGWTGELFF

size: -
V: TRBV6-5
D: -
J: TRBJ1-1
DNA: TGTGCCAGCAGTTACTCATCAGGGGCGTACACTGAAGCTTTCTTT
CDR3: CASSYSSGAYTEAFF

size: once
V: TRBV7-6
D: -
J: TRBJ2-5
DNA: TGTGCCAGCAGCCTTTGGGACACCCAAGAGACCCAGTACTTC
CDR3: CASSLWDTQETQYF

size: -
V: TRBV6-5
D: TRBD1
J: TRBJ1-2
DNA: TGTGCCAGCAGCCTACAGGGGATCGGCTACACCTTC
CDR3: CASSLQGIGYTF

size: -
V: TRBV14
D: -
J: TRBJ1-4
DNA: TGTGCCAGCAGCCAAGCTAGGGGTAGGCCGAATGAAAAACTGTTTTTT
CDR3: CASSQARGRPNEKLFF

size: -
V: TRBV27
D: -
J: TRBJ2-7
DNA: TGTGCCAGCAGTTTATCTCGGGGTGCCGAGCAGTACTTC
CDR3: CASSLSRGAEQYF

size: -
V: TRBV28
D: TRBD2
J: TRBJ2-7
DNA: TGTGCCAGCAGTTCTGCTGGCGGGAGTAATGAGCAGTACTTC
CDR3: CASSSAGGSNEQYF

size: -
V: TRBV5-1
D: -
J: TRBJ1-1
DNA: TGCGCCAGCAGCTTGGACAGGGCTAGTGAAGCTTTCTTT
CDR3: CASSLDRASEAFF

size: few
V: TRBV6-1
D: -
J: TRBJ1-1
DNA: TGTGCCTCGGAGCGGTGGACTGAAGCTTTCTTT
CDR3: CASERWTEAFF

size: -
V: TRBV7-6
D: TRBD2
J: TRBJ2-5
DNA: TGTGCCAGCAGCTTAGCGTGGGGGGGGACTTTACAAGAGACCCAGTACTTC
CDR3: CASSLAWGGTLQETQYF

size: -
V: TRBV6-5
D: -
J: TRBJ2-7
DNA: TGTGCCAGCAGTTACTCCCAGGGAACCTACGAGCAGTACTTC
CDR3: CASSYSQGTYEQYF

size: -
V: TRBV7-6
D: -
J: TRBJ2-2
DNA: TGTGCCAGCAGAGAGGGGGGCTTTGACACCGGGGAGCTGTTTTTT
CDR3: CASREGGFDTGELFF

size: -
V: TRBV13
D: TRBD1
J: TRBJ1-2
DNA: TGTGCCAGCAGCCTAAGCACAGGGACAGCCTATGGCTACACCTTC
CDR3: CASSLSTGTAYGYTF

size: -
V: TRBV10-2
D: TRBD1
J: TRBJ2-7
DNA: TGCGCCAGCAGTGAAATAGGACAGGATTTGAGCGAGCAGTACTTC
CDR3: CASSEIGQDLSEQYF

size: -
V: TRBV5-1
D: -
J: TRBJ1-2
DNA: TGCGCCAGCAGCTTGGAGGGCTATGGCTACACCTTC
CDR3: CASSLEGYGYTF

size: -
V: TRBV5-8
D: -
J: TRBJ1-1
DNA: TGTGCCAGCAGCGGGCGGGGTGTTGCTGAAGCTTTCTTT
CDR3: CASSGRGVAEAFF

size: few
V: TRBV6-4
D: -
J: TRBJ2-1
DNA: TGTGCCAGCAGTGTAAACTTAGATTACAATGAGCAGTTCTTC
CDR3: CASSVNLDYNEQFF

size: once
V: TRBV29-1
D: -
J: TRBJ1-1
DNA: TGCAGCGCGGGGGGGGCGGGTACTGAAGCTTTCTTT
CDR3: CSAGGAGTEAFF

size: -
V: TRBV7-9
D: -
J: TRBJ2-2
DNA: TGTGCCAGCAGCCTCGGACCCACCGGGGAGCTGTTTTTT
CDR3: CASSLGPTGELFF

size: once
V: TRBV9
D: -
J: TRBJ1-1
DNA: TGTGCCAGCAGCACCGAGGGGGGGAACACTGAAGCTTTCTTT
CDR3: CASSTEGGNTEAFF

size: -
V: TRBV2
D: TRBD1
J: TRBJ1-2
DNA: TGTGCCAGCAGTGGACCGGGACAGGGGGCGGAGGGCTACACCTTC
CDR3: CASSGPGQGAEGYTF